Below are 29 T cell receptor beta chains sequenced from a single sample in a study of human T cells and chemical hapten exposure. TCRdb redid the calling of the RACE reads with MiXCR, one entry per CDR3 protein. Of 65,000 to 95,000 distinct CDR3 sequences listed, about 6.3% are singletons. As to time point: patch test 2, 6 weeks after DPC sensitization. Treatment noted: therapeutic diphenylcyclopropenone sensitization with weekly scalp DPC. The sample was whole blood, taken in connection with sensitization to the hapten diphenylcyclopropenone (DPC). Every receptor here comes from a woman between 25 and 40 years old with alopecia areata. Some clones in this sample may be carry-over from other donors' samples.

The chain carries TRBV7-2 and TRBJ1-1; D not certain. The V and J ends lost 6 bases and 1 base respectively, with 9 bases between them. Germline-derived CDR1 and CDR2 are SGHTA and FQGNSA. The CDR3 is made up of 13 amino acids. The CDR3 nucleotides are TGTGCCAGCAGTCTCCACCAGAACACTGAAGCTTTCTTT. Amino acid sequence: CASSLHQNTEAFF.

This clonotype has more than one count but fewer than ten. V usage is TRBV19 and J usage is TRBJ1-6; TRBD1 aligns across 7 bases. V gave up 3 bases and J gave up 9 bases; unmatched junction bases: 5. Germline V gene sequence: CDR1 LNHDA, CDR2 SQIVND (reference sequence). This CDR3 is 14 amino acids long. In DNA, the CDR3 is TGTGCCAGTAGTATCGAGGGGGCGACTTCACCCCTCCACTTT. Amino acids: CASSIEGATSPLHF.

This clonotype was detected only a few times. As DNA, the CDR3 is TGTGCCATCAGTGACGCCCGTGTTGGGCAGTTCTTC. Its protein product is CAISDARVGQFF. J is TRBJ2-1 and V is TRBV10-3; D gene ambiguous. V dropped 3 bases and J dropped 12 bases, with 12 bases sitting between them. Germline CDR1 ENHRY, CDR2 SYGVKD. There are 12 residues in the CDR3.

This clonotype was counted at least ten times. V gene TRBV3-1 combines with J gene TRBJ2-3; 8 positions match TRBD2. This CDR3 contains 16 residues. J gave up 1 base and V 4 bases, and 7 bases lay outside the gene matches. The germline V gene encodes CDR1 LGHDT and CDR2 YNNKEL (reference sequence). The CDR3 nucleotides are TGTGCCAGCAGCCTCCGAGCGGGGGCCGGCACAGATACGCAGTATTTT. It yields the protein CASSLRAGAGTDTQYF.

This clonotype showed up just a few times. CDR3 coding DNA: TGTGCCAGCAGTGCCCCGGTTGCAACTAATGAAAAACTGTTTTTT. This encodes CASSAPVATNEKLFF. This chain connects TRBV6-1 to TRBJ1-4; no clear D. Germline CDR1 MNHNS, CDR2 SASEGT. V was cut by 4 bases and J by 0 bases, with 9 bases left in between. The CDR3 is made up of 15 amino acids.

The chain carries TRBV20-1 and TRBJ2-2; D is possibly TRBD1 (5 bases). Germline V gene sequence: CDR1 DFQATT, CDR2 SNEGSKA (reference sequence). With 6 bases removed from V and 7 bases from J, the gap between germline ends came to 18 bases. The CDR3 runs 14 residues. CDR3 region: CSAPGQGKIGELFF. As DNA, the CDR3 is TGCAGTGCCCCGGGCCAGGGAAAGATCGGGGAGCTGTTTTTT.

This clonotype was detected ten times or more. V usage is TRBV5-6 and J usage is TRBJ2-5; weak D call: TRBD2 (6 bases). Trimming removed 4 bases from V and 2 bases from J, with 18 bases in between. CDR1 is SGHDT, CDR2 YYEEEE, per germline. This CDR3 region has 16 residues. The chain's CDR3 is CASSARLVSVQETQYF. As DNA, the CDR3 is TGTGCCAGCAGCGCCCGACTAGTATCTGTTCAAGAGACCCAGTACTTC.

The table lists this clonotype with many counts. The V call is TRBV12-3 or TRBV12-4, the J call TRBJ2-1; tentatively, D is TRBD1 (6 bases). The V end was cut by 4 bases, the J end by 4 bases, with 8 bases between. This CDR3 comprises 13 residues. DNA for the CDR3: TGTGCCAGCAGTTCCACAGGGTACAATGAGCAGTTCTTC. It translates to CASSSTGYNEQFF.

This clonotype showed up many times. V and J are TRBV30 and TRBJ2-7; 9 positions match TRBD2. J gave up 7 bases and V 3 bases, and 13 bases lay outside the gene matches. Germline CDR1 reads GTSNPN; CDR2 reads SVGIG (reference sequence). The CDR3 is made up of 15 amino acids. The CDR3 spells CAWSSGTSTSREQYF. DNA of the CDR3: TGTGCCTGGAGCTCCGGGACTAGCACCAGCCGGGAGCAGTACTTC.

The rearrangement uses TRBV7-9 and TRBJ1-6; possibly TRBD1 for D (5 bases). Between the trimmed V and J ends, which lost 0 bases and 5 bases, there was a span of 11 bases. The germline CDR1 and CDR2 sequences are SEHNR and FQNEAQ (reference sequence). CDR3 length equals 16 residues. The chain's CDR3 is CASSLAGRGNNSPLHF. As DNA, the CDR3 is TGTGCCAGCAGCTTAGCGGGGCGGGGAAATAATTCACCCCTCCACTTT.

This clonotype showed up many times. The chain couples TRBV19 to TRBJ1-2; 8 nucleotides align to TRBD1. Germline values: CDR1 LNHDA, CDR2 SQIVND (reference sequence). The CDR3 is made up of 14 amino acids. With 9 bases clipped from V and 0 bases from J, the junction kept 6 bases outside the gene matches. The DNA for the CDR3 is TGTGCCAGCAGACTACAGGGGGCTAACTATGGCTACACCTTC. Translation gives CASRLQGANYGYTF. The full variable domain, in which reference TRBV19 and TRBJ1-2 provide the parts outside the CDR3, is DGGITQSPKYLFRKEGQNVTLSCEQNLNHDAMYWYRQDPGQGLRLIYYSQIVNDFQKGDIAEGYSVSREKKESFPLTVTSAQKNPTAFYLCASRLQGANYGYTFGSGTRLTVV.

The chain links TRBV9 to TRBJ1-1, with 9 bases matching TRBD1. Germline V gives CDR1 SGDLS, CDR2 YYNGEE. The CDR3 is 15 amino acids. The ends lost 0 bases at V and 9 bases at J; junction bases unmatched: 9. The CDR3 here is CASSVEGQGLEKAFF. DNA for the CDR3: TGTGCCAGCAGCGTAGAGGGACAGGGTTTGGAGAAAGCTTTCTTT.

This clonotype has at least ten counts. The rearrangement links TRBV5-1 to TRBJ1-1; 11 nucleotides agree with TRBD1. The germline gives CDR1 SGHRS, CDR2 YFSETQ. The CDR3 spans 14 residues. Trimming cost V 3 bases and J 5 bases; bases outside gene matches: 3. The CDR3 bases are TGCGCCAGCAGCTCCGGGACAGGGGGGACTGAAGCTTTCTTT. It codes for CASSSGTGGTEAFF.

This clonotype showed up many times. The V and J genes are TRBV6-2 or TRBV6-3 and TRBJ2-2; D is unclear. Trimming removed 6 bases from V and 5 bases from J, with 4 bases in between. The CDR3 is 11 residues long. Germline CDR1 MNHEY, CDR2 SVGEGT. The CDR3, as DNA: TGTGCCAGCAGCCGTACCGGGGAGCTGTTTTTT. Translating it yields CASSRTGELFF.

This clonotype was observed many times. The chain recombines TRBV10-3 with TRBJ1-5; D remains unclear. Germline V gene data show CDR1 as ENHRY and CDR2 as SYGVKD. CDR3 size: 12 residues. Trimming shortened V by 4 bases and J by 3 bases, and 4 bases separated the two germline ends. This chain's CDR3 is CAISGNNQPQHF. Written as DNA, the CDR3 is TGTGCCATCAGTGGGAACAATCAGCCCCAGCATTTT.

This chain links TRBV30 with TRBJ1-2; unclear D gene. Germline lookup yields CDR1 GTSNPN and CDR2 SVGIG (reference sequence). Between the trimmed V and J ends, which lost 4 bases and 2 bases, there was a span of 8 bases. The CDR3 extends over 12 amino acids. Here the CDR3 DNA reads TGTGCCTGGACTGAGGTGAACTATGGCTACACCTTC. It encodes CAWTEVNYGYTF.

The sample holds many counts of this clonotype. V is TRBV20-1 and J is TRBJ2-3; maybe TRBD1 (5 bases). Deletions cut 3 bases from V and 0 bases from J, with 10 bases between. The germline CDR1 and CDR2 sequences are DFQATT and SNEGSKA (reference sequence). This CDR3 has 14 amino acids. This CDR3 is CSASRGWSTDTQYF. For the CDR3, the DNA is TGCAGTGCTAGTAGGGGATGGAGCACAGATACGCAGTATTTT.

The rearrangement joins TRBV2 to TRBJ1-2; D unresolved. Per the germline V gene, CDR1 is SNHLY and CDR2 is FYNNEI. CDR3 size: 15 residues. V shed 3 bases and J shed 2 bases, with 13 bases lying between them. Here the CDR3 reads CASSDFGRINYGYTF. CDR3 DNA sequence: TGTGCCAGCAGTGACTTTGGACGGATCAACTATGGCTACACCTTC.

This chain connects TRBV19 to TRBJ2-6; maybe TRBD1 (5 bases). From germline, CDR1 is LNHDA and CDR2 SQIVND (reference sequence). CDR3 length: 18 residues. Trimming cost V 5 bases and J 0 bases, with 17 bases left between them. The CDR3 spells CASSPYRTPISGANVLTF. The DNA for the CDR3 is TGTGCCAGTAGTCCGTACAGGACACCCATCTCTGGGGCCAACGTCCTGACTTTC.

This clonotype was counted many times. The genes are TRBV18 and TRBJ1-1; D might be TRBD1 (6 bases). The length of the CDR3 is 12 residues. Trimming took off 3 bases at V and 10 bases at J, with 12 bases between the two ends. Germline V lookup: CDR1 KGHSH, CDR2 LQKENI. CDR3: CASSPAGGVAFF. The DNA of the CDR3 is TGTGCCAGCTCACCGGCGGGGGGCGTAGCTTTCTTT.

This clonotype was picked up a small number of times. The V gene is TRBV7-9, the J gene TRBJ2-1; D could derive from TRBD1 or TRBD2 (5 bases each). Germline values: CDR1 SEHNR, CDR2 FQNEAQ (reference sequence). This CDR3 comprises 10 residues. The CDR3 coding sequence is TGTGCACCGGGGCGCCATCCCATTTTCTTC. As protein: CAPGRHPIFF.

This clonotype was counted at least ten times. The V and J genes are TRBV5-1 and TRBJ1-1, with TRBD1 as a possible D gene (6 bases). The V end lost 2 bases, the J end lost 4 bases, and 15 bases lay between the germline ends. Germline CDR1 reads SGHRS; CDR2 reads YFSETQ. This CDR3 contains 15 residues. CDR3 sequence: CASSLWGQGTTEAFF. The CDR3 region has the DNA TGCGCCAGCAGCTTATGGGGGCAGGGAACCACTGAAGCTTTCTTT.

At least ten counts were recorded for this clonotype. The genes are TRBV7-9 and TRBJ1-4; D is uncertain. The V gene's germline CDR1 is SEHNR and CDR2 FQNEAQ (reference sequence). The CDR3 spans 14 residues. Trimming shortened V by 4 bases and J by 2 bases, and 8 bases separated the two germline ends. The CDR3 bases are TGTGCCAGCAGCTCGCAGGCCACTAATGAAAAACTGTTTTTT. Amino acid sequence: CASSSQATNEKLFF.

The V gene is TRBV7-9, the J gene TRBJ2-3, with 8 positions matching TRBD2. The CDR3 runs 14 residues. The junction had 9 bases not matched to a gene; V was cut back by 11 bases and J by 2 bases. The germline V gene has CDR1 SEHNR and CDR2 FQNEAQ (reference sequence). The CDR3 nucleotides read TGTGCCGGATCCTCTAGCGGGTCCACAGATACGCAGTATTTT. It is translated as CAGSSSGSTDTQYF.

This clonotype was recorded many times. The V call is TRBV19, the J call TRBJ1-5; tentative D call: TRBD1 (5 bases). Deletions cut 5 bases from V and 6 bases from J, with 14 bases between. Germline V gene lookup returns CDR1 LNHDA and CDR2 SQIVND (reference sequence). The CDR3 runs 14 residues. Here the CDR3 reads CASSSQGGFQPQHF. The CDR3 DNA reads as TGTGCCAGTAGTTCCCAGGGCGGGTTTCAGCCCCAGCATTTT.

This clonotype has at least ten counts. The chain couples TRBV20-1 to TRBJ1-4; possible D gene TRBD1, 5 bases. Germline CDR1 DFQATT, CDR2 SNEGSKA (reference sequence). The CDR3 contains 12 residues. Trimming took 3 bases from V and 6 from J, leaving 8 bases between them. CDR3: CSARTDDEKLFF. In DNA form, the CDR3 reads TGCAGTGCTAGGACAGACGATGAAAAACTGTTTTTT.

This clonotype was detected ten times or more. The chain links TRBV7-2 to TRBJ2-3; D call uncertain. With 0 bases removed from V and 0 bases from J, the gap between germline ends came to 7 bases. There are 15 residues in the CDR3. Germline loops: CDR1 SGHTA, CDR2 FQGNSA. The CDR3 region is CASSLAASSTDTQYF. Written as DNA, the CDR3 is TGTGCCAGCAGCTTAGCAGCGTCAAGCACAGATACGCAGTATTTT.

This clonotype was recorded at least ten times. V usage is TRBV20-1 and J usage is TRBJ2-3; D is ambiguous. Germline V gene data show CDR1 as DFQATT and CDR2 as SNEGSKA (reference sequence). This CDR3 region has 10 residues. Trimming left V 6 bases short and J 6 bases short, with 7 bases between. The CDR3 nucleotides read TGCAGTGCAAATCGGGATACGCAGTATTTT. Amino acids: CSANRDTQYF.

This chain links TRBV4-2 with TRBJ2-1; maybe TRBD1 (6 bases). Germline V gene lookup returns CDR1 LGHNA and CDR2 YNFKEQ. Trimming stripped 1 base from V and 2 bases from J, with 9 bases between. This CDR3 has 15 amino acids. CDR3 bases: TGTGCCAGCAGCCAAGGACAGGATGCCTACAATGAGCAGTTCTTC. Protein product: CASSQGQDAYNEQFF.